This TCR beta chain was sequenced during a study of blood T cells in healthy people across ages. Overall study findings and caveats: Across samples, TCR beta diversity tracked strongly with naive T cell percentage. More naive CD4+ cells and higher diversity marked long-lived donors relative to aged donors. No conclusive comparison of naive versus antigen-experienced cells was possible with unsorted PBMCs.

A J-beta primer mix and a sample-barcoded 5' primer were used in a second PCR of roughly 6 to 11 cycles. Every cDNA was tagged by a template-switch adaptor with 12 random nucleotides. From the 5' RACE reads, TCRdb called clonotypes with MiXCR, one entry per CDR3 protein. The table lists roughly 570,000 distinct CDR3 sequences, 27% of them singletons, with roughly 18% in the top ten. This clonotype occurred a few times. The target antigen is unknown. CDR1 is LGHDT and CDR2 is YNNKEL in the germline V gene (reference sequence). This CDR3 spans 15 amino acids. Trimming pared 3 bases from V and 2 bases from J, leaving 13 bases between.

The specimen sequenced was blood. This clonotype was obtained from a woman in her 70s in good health. The genes are TRBV3-1 and TRBJ1-2; D gene uncertain. The CDR3 is CASSQPPSGNYGYTF. In nucleotides, the CDR3 is TGTGCCAGCAGCCAGCCTCCCTCGGGAAACTATGGCTACACCTTC.